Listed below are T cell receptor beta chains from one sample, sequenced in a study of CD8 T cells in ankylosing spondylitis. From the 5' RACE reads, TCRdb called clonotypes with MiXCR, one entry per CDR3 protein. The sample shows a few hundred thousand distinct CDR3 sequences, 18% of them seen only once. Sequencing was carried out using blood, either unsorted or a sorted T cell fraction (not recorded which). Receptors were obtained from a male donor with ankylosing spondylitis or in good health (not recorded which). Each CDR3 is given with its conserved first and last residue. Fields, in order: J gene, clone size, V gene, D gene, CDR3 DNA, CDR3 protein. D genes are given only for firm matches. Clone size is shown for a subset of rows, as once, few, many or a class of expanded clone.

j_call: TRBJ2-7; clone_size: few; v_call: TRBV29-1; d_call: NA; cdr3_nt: TGCAGCGTTCGGTCTGACTACGAGCAGTACTTC; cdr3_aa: CSVRSDYEQYF
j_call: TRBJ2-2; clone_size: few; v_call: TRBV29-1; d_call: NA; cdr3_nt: TGCAGCGTTGAAGACAGGGGCACCGGGGAGCTGTTTTTT; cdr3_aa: CSVEDRGTGELFF
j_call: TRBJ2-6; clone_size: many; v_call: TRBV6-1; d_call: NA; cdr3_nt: TGTGCCATCCTACTGGCCATCTCTGGGGCCAACGTCCTGACTTTC; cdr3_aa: CAILLAISGANVLTF
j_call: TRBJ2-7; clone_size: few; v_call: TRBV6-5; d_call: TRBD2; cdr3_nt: TGTGCCAGCAGTTTCCTAGCGGGACCCTACGAGCAGTACTTC; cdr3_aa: CASSFLAGPYEQYF
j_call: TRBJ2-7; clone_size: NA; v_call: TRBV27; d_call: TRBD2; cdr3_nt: TGTGCCAGCAGTATAGCGGGGGGAACTACCTACGAGCGGTACTTC; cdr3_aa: CASSIAGGTTYERYF
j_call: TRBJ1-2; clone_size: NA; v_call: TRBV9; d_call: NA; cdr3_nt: TGTGCCAGCAGCCCCGTTGGGACCCTCGATGGCTACACCTTC; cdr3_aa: CASSPVGTLDGYTF
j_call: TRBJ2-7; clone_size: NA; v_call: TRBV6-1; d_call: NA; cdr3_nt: TGTGCCAGCACCTCGGGACTTTCTCGCGAGCAGTACTTC; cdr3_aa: CASTSGLSREQYF
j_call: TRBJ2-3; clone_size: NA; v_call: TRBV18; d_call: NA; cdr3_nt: TGTGCCAGCTCACCACCACCGGGACCACAAGAGACCACAGATACGCAGTATTTT; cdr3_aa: CASSPPPGPQETTDTQYF
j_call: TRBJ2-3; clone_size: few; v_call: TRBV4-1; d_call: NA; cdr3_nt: TGCGCCAGCAGTCAACCGGACTTCCCATATAGCACAGATACGCAGTATTTT; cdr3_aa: CASSQPDFPYSTDTQYF
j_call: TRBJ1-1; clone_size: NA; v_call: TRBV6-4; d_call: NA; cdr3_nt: TGTGCCAGCAGTGACCGAGAGAACACTGAAGCTTTCTTT; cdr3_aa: CASSDRENTEAFF
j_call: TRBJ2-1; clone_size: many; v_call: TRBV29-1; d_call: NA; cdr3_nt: TGCAGCGTTGCGGTGTCCTACAATGAGCAGTTCTTC; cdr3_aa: CSVAVSYNEQFF
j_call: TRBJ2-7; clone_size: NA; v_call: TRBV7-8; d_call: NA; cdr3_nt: TGTGCCAGCAGCTCACTTCTCGGACAGCGTACCTACGAGCAGTACTTC; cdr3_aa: CASSSLLGQRTYEQYF
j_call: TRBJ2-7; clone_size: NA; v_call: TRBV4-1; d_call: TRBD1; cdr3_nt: TGCGCCAGCAGCCAAGATGGGACAGACCATTACGAGCAGTACTTC; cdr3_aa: CASSQDGTDHYEQYF
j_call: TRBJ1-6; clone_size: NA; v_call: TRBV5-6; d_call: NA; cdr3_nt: TGTGCCAGCAGCTTGGATCCGGGACATCATTCCGAACCCTATAATTCACCCCTCCACTTT; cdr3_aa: CASSLDPGHHSEPYNSPLHF
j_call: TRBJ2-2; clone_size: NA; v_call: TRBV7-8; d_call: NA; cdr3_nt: TGTGCCAGCAGCTTAGAGGGACCCCAGGTCGGGGAGCTGTTTTTT; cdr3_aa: CASSLEGPQVGELFF
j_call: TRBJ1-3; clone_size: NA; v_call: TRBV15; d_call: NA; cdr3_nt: TGTGCCACCAGCAGCGGGGACAACTTCAACTCTGGAAACACCATATATTTT; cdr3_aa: CATSSGDNFNSGNTIYF
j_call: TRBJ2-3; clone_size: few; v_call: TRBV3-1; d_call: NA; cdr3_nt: TGTGCCAGCAGCCTCCGGACTGTCACGGATACGCAGTATTTT; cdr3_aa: CASSLRTVTDTQYF
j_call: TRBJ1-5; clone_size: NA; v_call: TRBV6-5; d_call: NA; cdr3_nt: TGTGCCAGCAGTTACTCTCCTAGCAGGGAGCCCCAGCATTTT; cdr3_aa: CASSYSPSREPQHF
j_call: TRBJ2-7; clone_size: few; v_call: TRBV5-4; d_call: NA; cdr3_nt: TGTGCCAGCAGCTTGGAGGGGGTATCGGGCGACGAGCAGTACTTC; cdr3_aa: CASSLEGVSGDEQYF
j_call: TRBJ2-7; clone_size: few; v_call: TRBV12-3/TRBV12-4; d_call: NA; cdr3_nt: TGTGCCAGCACCTTAGGGGAACCTAACGAGCAGTACTTC; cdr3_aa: CASTLGEPNEQYF
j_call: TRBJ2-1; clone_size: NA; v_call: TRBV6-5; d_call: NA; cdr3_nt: TGTGCCAGCAGTTACTCCCAAAAGTACAATGAGCAGTTCTTC; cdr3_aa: CASSYSQKYNEQFF
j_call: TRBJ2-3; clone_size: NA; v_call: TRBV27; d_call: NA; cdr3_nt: TGTGCCAGCAGCGAAGGGGGTCCAGATACGCAGTATTTT; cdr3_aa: CASSEGGPDTQYF
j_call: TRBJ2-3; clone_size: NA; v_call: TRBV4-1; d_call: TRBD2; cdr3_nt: TGCGCCAGCAGCCACTCACCGACTAGCGCAATCTCAACAGATACGCAGTATTTT; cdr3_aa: CASSHSPTSAISTDTQYF
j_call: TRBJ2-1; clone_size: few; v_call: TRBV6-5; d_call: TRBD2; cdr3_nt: TGTGCCAGCAGTTACTCGATAAGCGGGAGTAACAATGAGCAGTTCTTC; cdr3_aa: CASSYSISGSNNEQFF
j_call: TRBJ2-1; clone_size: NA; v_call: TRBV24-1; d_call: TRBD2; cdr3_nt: TGTGCCACCAGGGGCGGGGGGGCTACCTACAATGAGCAGTTCTTC; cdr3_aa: CATRGGGATYNEQFF
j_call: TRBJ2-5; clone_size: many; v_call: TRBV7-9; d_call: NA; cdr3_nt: TGTGCCAGCAGCTCCCGGTACCAAGAGACCCAGTACTTC; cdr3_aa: CASSSRYQETQYF
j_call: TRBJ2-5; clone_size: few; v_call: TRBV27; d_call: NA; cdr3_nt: TGTGCCAGCAGTTTCGGAACCAGTTCTGGGGCCCAGTACTTC; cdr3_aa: CASSFGTSSGAQYF
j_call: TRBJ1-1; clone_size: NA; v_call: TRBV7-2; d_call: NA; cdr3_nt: TGTGCCAGCAGGGAGACGTGGGCAGTGAACACTGAAGCTTTCTTT; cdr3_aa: CASRETWAVNTEAFF
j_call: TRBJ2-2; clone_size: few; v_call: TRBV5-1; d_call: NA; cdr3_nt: TGCGCCAGCAGCTTAGTATCTGCGGGCTGGACCGGGGAGCTGTTTTTT; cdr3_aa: CASSLVSAGWTGELFF
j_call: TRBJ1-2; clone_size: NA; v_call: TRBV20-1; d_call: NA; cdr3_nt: TGCAGTGCCGAGACAGGAGAAACATATGGCTACACCTTC; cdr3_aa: CSAETGETYGYTF
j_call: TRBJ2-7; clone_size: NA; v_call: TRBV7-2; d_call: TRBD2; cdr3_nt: TGTGCCAGCAGGCTAGCGGGTAATTACGAGCAGTACTTC; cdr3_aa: CASRLAGNYEQYF
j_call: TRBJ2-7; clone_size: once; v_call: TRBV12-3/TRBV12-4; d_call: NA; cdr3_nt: TGTGCCAGCAGTTTTTCGACAGGATTCTACGAGCAGTACTTC; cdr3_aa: CASSFSTGFYEQYF
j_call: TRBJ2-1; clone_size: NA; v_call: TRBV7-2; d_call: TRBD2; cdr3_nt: TGTGCCAGCAGCTCCAAAAGGGGGCTAGCGGGACACAATGAGCAGTTCTTC; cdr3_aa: CASSSKRGLAGHNEQFF
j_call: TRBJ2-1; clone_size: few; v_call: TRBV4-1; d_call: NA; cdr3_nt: TGCGCCAGCAGCCAAGTCTACCTCTCCTACAATGAGCAGTTCTTC; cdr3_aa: CASSQVYLSYNEQFF
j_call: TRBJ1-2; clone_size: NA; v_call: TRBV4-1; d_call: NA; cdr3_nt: TGCGCCAGCAGCCAAGAATTAGTCCCCGATACGAATGGCTACACCTTC; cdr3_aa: CASSQELVPDTNGYTF
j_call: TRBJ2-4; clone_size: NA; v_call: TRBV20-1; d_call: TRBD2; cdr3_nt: TGCAGTGCTAGAGATCGCGGGACTAGCGGGAGAATAGCCAAAAACATTCAGTACTTC; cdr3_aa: CSARDRGTSGRIAKNIQYF
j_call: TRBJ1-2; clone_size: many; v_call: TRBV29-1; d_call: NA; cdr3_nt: TGCAGCGTTGTAGGCGGATACTATGGCTACACCTTC; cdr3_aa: CSVVGGYYGYTF
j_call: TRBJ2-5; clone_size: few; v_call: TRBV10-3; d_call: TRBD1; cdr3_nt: TGTGCCATCAGTGATTTAAGGGACAGGGGGCTGGAGACCCAGTACTTC; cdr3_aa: CAISDLRDRGLETQYF
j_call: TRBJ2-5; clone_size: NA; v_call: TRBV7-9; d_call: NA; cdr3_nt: TGTGCCAGCAGCTCGAATCAGGACGGGACCCAGTACTTC; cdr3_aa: CASSSNQDGTQYF
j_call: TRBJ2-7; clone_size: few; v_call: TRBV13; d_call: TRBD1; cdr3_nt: TGTGCCAGCAGCTGGGGACAGGGGGCCGACTACGAGCAGTACTTC; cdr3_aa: CASSWGQGADYEQYF
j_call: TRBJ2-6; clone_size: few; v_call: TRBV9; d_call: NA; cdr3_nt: TGTGCCAGCAGCGTAGTGGGGGACTCCGGGGCCAACGTCCTGACTTTC; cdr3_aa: CASSVVGDSGANVLTF
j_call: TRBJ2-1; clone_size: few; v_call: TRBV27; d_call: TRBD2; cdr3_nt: TGTGCCAGCAGTTTATCCGGGGGGAGTGAGCAGTTCTTC; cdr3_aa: CASSLSGGSEQFF
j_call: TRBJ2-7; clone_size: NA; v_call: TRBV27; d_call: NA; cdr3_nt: TGTGCCAGCAGCTCCTTCGGGAGCGCCTACGAGCAGTACTTC; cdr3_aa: CASSSFGSAYEQYF
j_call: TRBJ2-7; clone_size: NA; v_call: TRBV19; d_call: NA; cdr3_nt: TGTGCCAGTAGTATAACGGGACTCTACGAGCAGTACTTC; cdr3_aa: CASSITGLYEQYF
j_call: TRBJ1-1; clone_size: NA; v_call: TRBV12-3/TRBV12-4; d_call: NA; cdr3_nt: TGTGCCAGCACTAGCCAATCGGGTTCCGAAGCTTTCTTT; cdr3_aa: CASTSQSGSEAFF
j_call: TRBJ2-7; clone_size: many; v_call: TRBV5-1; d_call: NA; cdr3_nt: TGCGCCAGCGGGCCCTTCGACATTTTCAACGAGCAGTACTTC; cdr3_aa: CASGPFDIFNEQYF
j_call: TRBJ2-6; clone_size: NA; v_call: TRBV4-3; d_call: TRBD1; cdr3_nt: TGCGCCAGCAGCCCCGTTGACAGGGCTGGGGCCAACGTCCTGACTTTC; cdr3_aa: CASSPVDRAGANVLTF
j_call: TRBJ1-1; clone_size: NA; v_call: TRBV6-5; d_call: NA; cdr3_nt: TGTGCCAGCAGCGCAGGGGTTGAAGCTTTCTTT; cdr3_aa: CASSAGVEAFF
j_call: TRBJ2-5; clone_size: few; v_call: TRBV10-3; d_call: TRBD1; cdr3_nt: TGTGCCATCAGTGATCCTGACAGGGACCAAGAGACCCAGTACTTC; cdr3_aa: CAISDPDRDQETQYF
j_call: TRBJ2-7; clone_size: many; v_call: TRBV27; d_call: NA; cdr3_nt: TGTGCCAGCAGTTTAAGCGCTAGTCACGAGCAGTACTTC; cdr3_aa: CASSLSASHEQYF
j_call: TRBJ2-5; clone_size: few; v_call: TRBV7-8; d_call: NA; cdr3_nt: TGTGCCAGCAGCCCACTAGGGAGCGGAGAGACCCAGTACTTC; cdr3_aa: CASSPLGSGETQYF
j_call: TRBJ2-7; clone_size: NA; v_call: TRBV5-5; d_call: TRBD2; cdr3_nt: TGTGCCAGCAGCGAGACGGGGCGGGAGTACGAGCAGTACTTC; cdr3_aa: CASSETGREYEQYF
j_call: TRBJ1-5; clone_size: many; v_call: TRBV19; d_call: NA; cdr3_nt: TGTGCCAGTAGTATGACCCGACCTAATCAGCCCCAGCATTTT; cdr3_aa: CASSMTRPNQPQHF